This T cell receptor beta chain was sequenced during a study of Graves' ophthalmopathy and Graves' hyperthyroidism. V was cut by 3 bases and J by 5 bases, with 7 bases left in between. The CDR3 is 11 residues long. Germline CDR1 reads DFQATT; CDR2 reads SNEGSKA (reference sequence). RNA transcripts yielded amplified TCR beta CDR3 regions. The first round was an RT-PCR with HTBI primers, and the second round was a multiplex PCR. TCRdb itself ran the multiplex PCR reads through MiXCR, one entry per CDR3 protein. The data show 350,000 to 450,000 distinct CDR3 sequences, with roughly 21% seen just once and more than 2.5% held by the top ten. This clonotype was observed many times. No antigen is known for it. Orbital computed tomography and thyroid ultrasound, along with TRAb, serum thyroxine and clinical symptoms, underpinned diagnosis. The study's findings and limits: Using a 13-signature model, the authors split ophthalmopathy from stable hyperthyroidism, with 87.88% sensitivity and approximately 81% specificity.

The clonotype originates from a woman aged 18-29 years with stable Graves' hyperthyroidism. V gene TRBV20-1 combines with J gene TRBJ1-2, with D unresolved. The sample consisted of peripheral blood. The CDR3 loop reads CSASVGYGYTF. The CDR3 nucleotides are TGCAGTGCTAGTGTGGGATATGGCTACACCTTC.